The source of this TCR beta chain is a study of cytomegalovirus exposure and HLA in healthy donors. Whole-study results and caveats: In a later analysis, TCR beta V- and J-gene trimming was associated with a missense DCLRE1C variant.

The germline V and J ends were trimmed by 0 bases and 11 bases, with 16 bases remaining between them. This CDR3 comprises 14 residues. The germline V gene encodes CDR1 MGHRA and CDR2 YSYEKL. PCR primers comprised 60 Vbeta and 13 Jbeta primers. Generated by immunoSEQ multiplex PCR, the TCRdb table keeps only in-frame clones and is missing some. The sample has about 120,000 clones, 50% to 80% seen once. A note on this clone: Its antigen is as yet unknown.

The receptor comes from a woman in her forties in good health and CMV-seropositive. J is TRBJ1-1 and V is TRBV4-1, with D possibly matching TRBD1 (6 bases). The specimen was PBMCs. In DNA, the CDR3 is TGCGCCAGCAGCCAAGAATTAGCAGGGGAAGCGGCTTTCTTT. Translation: CASSQELAGEAAFF.